Shown below are 30 T cell receptor beta chains from a single sample sequenced in a study of CXCR3-negative and CXCR3-positive naive CD8 T cells. The TRB libraries of cDNA were built by UMI-labeled 5' RACE. From its re-call of the 5' RACE reads, TCRdb lists each CDR3 protein once, without DNA. The sample totals under 150,000 distinct CDR3 sequences. Their antigens remain unidentified. Whole-study findings and limits: CXCR3-positive naive cells carried more hydrophobic TRB CDR3s than CXCR3-negative ones.

Specimen: naive CXCR3+ CD8+ T cells from blood. As for subset: CD45RO-CCR7+CD27+CD95- naive CD8+ T cells expressing CXCR3 (TNR3+). All receptors derive from a human donor in good health. Some clones in this sample may be carry-over from other donors' samples.

V gene TRBV20-1 combines with J gene TRBJ2-7; TCRdb indicates TRBD1, and absent DNA this call remains unverified. The germline CDR1 and CDR2 sequences are DFQATT and SNEGSKA (reference sequence). The CDR3 extends over 13 amino acids. This chain's CDR3 is CSARVRDTYEQYF.

The chain is built from TRBV12-3 or TRBV12-4 and TRBJ2-7. There are 16 residues in the CDR3. CDR3 sequence: CASSLFLLGRTYEQYF.

This chain links TRBV14 with TRBJ2-1; lacking DNA, the TRBD2 call made by TCRdb goes unchecked. Germline CDR1 is SGHDN and CDR2 is FVKESK. The CDR3 loop spans 18 amino acids. CDR3 region: CASSQGTRGGAFYNEQFF.

The V gene is TRBV4-1, the J gene TRBJ2-7. Germline CDR1 MGHRA, CDR2 YSYEKL. The CDR3 sequence is 16 residues long. The CDR3 spells CASSQDRTSSNYEQYF.

The CDR3 loop reads CASSSRPLAASSSGANVLTF. The rearrangement joins TRBV7-3 to TRBJ2-6; the TCRdb D gene call, TRBD2, has no DNA to confirm it. CDR1 SGHTA and CDR2 FQGTGA come from the germline V gene. The CDR3 is 20 amino acids. The entire variable domain, with the rest obtained from reference TRBV7-3 and TRBJ2-6, is as follows: GAGVSQTPSNKVTEKGKYVELRCDPISGHTALYWYRQSLGQGPEFLIYFQGTGAADDSGLPNDRFFAVRPEGSVSTLKIQRTERGDSAVYLCASSSRPLAASSSGANVLTFGAGSRLTVL.

The V call is TRBV20-1, the J call TRBJ1-5. Germline-derived CDR1 and CDR2 are DFQATT and SNEGSKA (reference sequence). This CDR3 is 17 amino acids long. This CDR3 is CSARVLAVGESNQPQHF.

The chain recombines TRBV15 with TRBJ2-1. This CDR3 region has 16 residues. Germline V CDR1 and CDR2: LNHNV, YYDKDF (reference sequence). The CDR3 region is CATSRDRWGYDNEQFF.

V is TRBV7-9 and J is TRBJ1-1; TCRdb calls TRBD1, which cannot be checked without DNA. Germline values: CDR1 SEHNR, CDR2 FQNEAQ (reference sequence). The CDR3 runs to 13 residues. The CDR3 region is CASSPDTRSEAFF. Based on the CDR3 plus reference TRBV7-9 and TRBJ1-1, the full variable domain is DTGVSQNPRHKITKRGQNVTFRCDPISEHNRLYWYRQTLGQGPEFLTYFQNEAQLEKSRLLSDRFSAERPKGSFSTLEIQRTEQGDSAMYLCASSPDTRSEAFFGQGTRLTVV.

V gene TRBV5-1 combines with J gene TRBJ2-2. Germline V lookup: CDR1 SGHRS, CDR2 YFSETQ. This CDR3 region has 12 residues. The CDR3 is CASSFSAGELFF.

The CDR3 sequence is CASRFPRAFSYEQYF. This chain connects TRBV5-1 to TRBJ2-7; the TCRdb D gene call, TRBD2, has no DNA to confirm it. CDR3 size: 15 residues. The germline gives CDR1 SGHRS, CDR2 YFSETQ.

V is TRBV14 and J is TRBJ2-3. Per germline, CDR1 SGHDN and CDR2 FVKESK. CDR3 length: 13 amino acids. This CDR3 reads CASVGYRTDTQYF.

The chain employs TRBV6-2 or TRBV6-3 and TRBJ1-1; the TCRdb D gene call, TRBD1, has no DNA to confirm it. In germline, CDR1 is MNHEY, CDR2 SVGEGT. The CDR3 is 12 amino acids. The CDR3 here is CASRQGNVEAFF.

The chain recombines TRBV4-1 with TRBJ1-2. This CDR3 spans 15 amino acids. Germline CDR1 reads MGHRA; CDR2 reads YSYEKL. CDR3: CASSQGEFLNYGYTF.

This chain uses TRBV4-1 with TRBJ2-7; the TRBD2 assignment by TCRdb is unverifiable without DNA. The CDR3 runs to 15 residues. Germline V gives CDR1 MGHRA, CDR2 YSYEKL. The CDR3 sequence: CASRPGGLAGHEQYF.

This chain links TRBV29-1 with TRBJ1-1. There are 13 residues in the CDR3. Per germline, CDR1 SQVTM and CDR2 ANQGSEA. The CDR3 here is CSVVLGMNTEAFF.

The rearrangement uses TRBV7-9 and TRBJ1-6; TCRdb outputs TRBD1, but without DNA this stays unchecked. Germline loops: CDR1 SEHNR, CDR2 FQNEAQ (reference sequence). This CDR3 has 16 residues. The CDR3 loop is CASSRVGTGENSPLHF.

The J gene is TRBJ1-1, the V gene TRBV7-9; without DNA, the TCRdb call of TRBD1 cannot be checked. Looked up from germline, CDR1 is SEHNR and CDR2 is FQNEAQ (reference sequence). The CDR3 is 14 residues long. Here the CDR3 reads CASSPDNRGTEAFF.

V is TRBV29-1 and J is TRBJ2-3; lacking DNA, the TRBD1 call made by TCRdb goes unchecked. This CDR3 spans 12 amino acids. Germline CDR1 SQVTM, CDR2 ANQGSEA. CDR3 protein: CSARQGADTQYF.

The CDR3 region is CSARGRLNTEAFF. The chain employs TRBV20-1 and TRBJ1-1. CDR3 length equals 13 residues. CDR1 DFQATT and CDR2 SNEGSKA come from the germline V gene (reference sequence).

The chain is built from TRBV15 and TRBJ2-5; TCRdb designates TRBD2, a call that cannot be tested without DNA. Germline CDR1 and CDR2: LNHNV and YYDKDF (reference sequence). The CDR3 length is 18 residues. The CDR3 protein is CATSRELGRPRYQETQYF.

The chain combines TRBV28 with TRBJ2-7; TCRdb's assignment of TRBD1 cannot be checked, as there is no DNA. Germline CDR1 reads MDHEN; CDR2 reads SYDVKM. The CDR3 is 13 amino acids. CDR3 region: CASSSADRDEQYF. The full variable domain, its missing parts supplied by reference TRBV28 and TRBJ2-7, is DVKVTQSSRYLVKRTGEKVFLECVQDMDHENMFWYRQDPGLGLRLIYFSYDVKMKEKGDIPEGYSVSREKKERFSLILESASTNQTSMYLCASSSADRDEQYFGPGTRLTVT.

V is TRBV7-8 and J is TRBJ1-1; TCRdb lists TRBD1, though no DNA is available to test this call. Germline CDR1 SGHVS, CDR2 FQNEAQ. The CDR3 loop spans 14 amino acids. This chain's CDR3 is CASSLVGRVTEAFF.

The V call is TRBV7-9, the J call TRBJ1-2; TCRdb picks TRBD1, but there is no DNA to check that call. The CDR3 has 14 amino acids. CDR1 and CDR2 from the germline V gene are SEHNR and FQNEAQ (reference sequence). The CDR3 here is CASSRDSAYYGYTF.

The gene calls are TRBV15 and TRBJ2-1; TCRdb names TRBD2, which stays unverified in the absence of DNA. The CDR3 runs 14 residues. Germline V lookup: CDR1 LNHNV, CDR2 YYDKDF (reference sequence). The CDR3 loop is CATSTGGRAEEQFF. The full variable domain, completed using reference TRBV15 and TRBJ2-1, is DAMVIQNPRYQVTQFGKPVTLSCSQTLNHNVMYWYQQKSSQAPKLLFHYYDKDFNNEADTPDNFQSRRPNTSFCFLDIRSPGLGDTAMYLCATSTGGRAEEQFFGPGTRLTVL.

The chain is built from TRBV7-8 and TRBJ2-7. Germline assignment: CDR1 SGHVS and CDR2 FQNEAQ. This CDR3 has 13 amino acids. Here the CDR3 reads CASSSSPSYEQYF.

The gene calls are TRBV28 and TRBJ1-2. The CDR3 spans 15 residues. Germline CDR1 is MDHEN and CDR2 is SYDVKM. This chain's CDR3 is CASSITDFDDYGYTF.

The rearrangement joins TRBV7-3 to TRBJ2-7; the TCRdb call, TRBD2, lacks DNA for checking. Germline V gene data show CDR1 as SGHTA and CDR2 as FQGTGA. CDR3 length: 15 residues. This chain's CDR3 is CASSLTSGGGSEQYF.

The genes are TRBV14 and TRBJ2-1; TCRdb proposes TRBD2, but this gene call is untestable without DNA. CDR3 length: 16 residues. Germline V lookup: CDR1 SGHDN, CDR2 FVKESK. The CDR3 spells CASSQDGLAVFNEQFF.

The rearrangement uses TRBV7-6 and TRBJ2-1. Germline V gene data show CDR1 as SGHVS and CDR2 as FNYEAQ. The CDR3 runs to 14 residues. The CDR3 loop is CASSFRDSDNEQFF.

This CDR3 reads CSFPGANTGELFF. The chain links TRBV29-1 to TRBJ2-2. In germline, CDR1 is SQVTM, CDR2 ANQGSEA. The CDR3 length is 13 residues.